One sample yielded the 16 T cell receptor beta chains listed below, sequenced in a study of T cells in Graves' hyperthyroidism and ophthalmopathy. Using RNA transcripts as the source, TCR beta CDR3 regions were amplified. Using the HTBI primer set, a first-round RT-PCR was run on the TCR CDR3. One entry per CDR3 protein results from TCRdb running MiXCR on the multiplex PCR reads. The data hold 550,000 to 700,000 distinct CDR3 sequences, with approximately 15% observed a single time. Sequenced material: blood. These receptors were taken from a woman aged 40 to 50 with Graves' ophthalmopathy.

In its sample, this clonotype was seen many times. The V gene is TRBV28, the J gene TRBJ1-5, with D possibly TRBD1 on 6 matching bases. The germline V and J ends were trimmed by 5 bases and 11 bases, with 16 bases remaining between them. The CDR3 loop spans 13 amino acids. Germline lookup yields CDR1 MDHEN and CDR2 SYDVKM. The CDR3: CASSGQFLRAQHF. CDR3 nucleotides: TGTGCCAGCAGTGGACAGTTTCTCCGGGCCCAGCATTTT.

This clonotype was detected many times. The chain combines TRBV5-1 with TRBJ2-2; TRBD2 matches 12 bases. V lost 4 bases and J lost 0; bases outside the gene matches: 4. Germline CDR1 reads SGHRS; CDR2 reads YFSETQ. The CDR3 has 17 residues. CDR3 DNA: TGCGCCAGCAGCGCCCTAGCGGGAGGGTCGAACACCGGGGAGCTGTTTTTT. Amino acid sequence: CASSALAGGSNTGELFF.

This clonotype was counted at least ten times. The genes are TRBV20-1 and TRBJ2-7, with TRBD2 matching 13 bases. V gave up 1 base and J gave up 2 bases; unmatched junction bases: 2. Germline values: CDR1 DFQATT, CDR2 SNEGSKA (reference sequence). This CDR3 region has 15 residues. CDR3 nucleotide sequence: TGCAGTGCTAGAGGGGGACTAGCGGGGCCCTACGAGCAGTACTTC. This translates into CSARGGLAGPYEQYF.

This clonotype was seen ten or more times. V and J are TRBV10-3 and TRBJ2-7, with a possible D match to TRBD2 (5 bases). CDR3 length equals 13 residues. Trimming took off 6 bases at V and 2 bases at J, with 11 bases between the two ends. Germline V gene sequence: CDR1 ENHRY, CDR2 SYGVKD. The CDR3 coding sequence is TGTGCCATCAGAGCGGCGCCGACCTACGAGCAGTACTTC. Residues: CAIRAAPTYEQYF.

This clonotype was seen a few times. The CDR3 region is CAWNQGWETQYF. The CDR3 DNA sequence: TGTGCCTGGAACCAGGGGTGGGAGACCCAGTACTTC. This chain uses TRBV30 with TRBJ2-5; a weak D match, TRBD1 (6 bases). CDR3 length: 12 amino acids. The V gene's germline CDR1 is GTSNPN and CDR2 SVGIG (reference sequence). The V end lost 4 bases, the J end lost 5 bases, and 11 bases lay between the germline ends.

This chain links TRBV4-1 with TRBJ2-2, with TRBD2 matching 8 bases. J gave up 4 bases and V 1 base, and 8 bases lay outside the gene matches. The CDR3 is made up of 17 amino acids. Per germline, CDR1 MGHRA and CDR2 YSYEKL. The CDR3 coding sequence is TGCGCCAGCAGCCAAGTCCCTAGCGGGTATCTCACCGGGGAGCTGTTTTTT. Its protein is CASSQVPSGYLTGELFF.

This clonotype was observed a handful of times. This chain's CDR3 is CASSLGGSNQETQYF. As DNA, the CDR3 is TGTGCCAGCAGCTTAGGGGGTTCCAATCAAGAGACCCAGTACTTC. The V call is TRBV7-2, the J call TRBJ2-5; D is ambiguous. In germline, CDR1 is SGHTA, CDR2 FQGNSA. The CDR3 runs to 15 residues. V was clipped by 1 base and J by 2 bases, with 11 bases between them.

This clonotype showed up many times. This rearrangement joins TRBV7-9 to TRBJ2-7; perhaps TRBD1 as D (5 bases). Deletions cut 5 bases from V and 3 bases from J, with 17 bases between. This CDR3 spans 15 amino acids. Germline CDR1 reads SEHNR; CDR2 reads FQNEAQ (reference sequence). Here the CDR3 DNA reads TGTGCCAGCAGCCCCGGCAGCCAGGGTATCTACGAGCAGTACTTC. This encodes CASSPGSQGIYEQYF.

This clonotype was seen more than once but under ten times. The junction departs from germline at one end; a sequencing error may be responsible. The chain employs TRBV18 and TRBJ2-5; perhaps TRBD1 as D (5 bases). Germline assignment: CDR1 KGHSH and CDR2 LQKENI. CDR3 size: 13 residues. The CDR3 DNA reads TGTACCAGCTCACCAACAGGTCAAGAGACCCAGTACTTC. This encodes CTSSPTGQETQYF.

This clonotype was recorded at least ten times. CDR3 in amino acids: CATSRDSRSWGSPLHF. As DNA, the CDR3 is TGTGCCACCAGCAGAGATAGCCGGTCTTGGGGTTCACCCCTCCACTTT. The V gene is TRBV15, the J gene TRBJ1-6; D is unclear. Germline V gene data show CDR1 as LNHNV and CDR2 as YYDKDF (reference sequence). CDR3 length equals 16 residues. V lost 0 bases and J 9 bases, leaving 15 bases between the germline ends.

Written as DNA, the CDR3 is TGTGCCAGCAATAATGGACTAGCGGGATGGGAGCAGTACTTC. This sequence encodes CASNNGLAGWEQYF. The chain links TRBV5-5 to TRBJ2-7; 12 nucleotides align to TRBD2. The CDR3 is 14 residues long. The ends lost 6 bases at V and 7 bases at J; junction bases unmatched: 8. From germline, CDR1 is SGHKS and CDR2 YYEKEE (reference sequence).

CDR3 nucleotides: TGTGCCAGCAGCCTCCGGACAGGGCATACCGGGGAGCTGTTTTTT. Encoded protein: CASSLRTGHTGELFF. V usage is TRBV3-1 and J usage is TRBJ2-2; 8 bases fit TRBD1. The CDR3 has 15 amino acids. CDR1 LGHDT and CDR2 YNNKEL come from the germline V gene (reference sequence). Trimming took 4 bases from V and 5 from J; bases not matched to a gene: 6.

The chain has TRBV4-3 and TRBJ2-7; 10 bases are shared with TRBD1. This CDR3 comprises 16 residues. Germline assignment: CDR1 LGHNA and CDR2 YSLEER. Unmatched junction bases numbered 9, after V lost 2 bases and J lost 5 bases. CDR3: CASSQTPGQGFHEQYF. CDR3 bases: TGCGCCAGCAGCCAAACGCCGGGACAGGGGTTCCACGAGCAGTACTTC.

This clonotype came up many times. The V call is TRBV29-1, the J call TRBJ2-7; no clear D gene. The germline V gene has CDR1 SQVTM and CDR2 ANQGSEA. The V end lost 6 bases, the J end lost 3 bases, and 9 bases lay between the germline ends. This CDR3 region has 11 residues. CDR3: CSVGILYEQYF. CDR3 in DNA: TGCAGCGTGGGGATACTCTACGAGCAGTACTTC.

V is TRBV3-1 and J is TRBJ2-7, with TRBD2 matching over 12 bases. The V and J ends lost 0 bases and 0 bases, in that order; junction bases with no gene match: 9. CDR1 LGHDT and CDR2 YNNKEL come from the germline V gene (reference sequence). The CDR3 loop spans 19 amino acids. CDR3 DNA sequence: TGTGCCAGCAGCCAAGATGTGGGACTAGCGGGCCTAAGCTCCTACGAGCAGTACTTC. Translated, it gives CASSQDVGLAGLSSYEQYF.

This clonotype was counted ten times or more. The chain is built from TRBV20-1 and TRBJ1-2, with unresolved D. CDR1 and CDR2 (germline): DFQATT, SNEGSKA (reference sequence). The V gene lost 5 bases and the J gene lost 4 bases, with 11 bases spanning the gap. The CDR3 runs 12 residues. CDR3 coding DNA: TGCAGTGCTTTGACCGTTGGCTATGGCTACACCTTC. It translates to CSALTVGYGYTF.